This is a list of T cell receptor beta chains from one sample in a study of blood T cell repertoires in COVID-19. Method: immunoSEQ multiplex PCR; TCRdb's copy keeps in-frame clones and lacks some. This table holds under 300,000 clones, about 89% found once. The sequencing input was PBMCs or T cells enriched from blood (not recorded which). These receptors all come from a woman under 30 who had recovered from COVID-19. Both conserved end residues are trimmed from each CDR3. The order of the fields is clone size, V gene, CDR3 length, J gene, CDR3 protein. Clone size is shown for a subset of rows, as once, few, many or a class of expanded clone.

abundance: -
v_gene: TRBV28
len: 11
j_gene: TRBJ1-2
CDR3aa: ASSLAENYGYT

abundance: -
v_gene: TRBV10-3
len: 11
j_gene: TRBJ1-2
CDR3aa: AISEGGRYGYT

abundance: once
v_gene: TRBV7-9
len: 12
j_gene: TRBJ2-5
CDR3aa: ASSLGPGEETQY

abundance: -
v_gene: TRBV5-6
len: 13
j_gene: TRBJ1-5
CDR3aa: ASSKGGVGNQPQH

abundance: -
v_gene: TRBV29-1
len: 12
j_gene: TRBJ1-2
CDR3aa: SARRDREVYGYT

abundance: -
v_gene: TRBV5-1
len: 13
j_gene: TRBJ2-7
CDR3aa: ASSLGSNAGYEQY

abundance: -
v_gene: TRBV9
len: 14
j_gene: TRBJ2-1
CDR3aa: ASSVVGRAKDSEQF

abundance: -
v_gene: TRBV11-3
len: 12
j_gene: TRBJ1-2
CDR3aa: ASSLSPSNYGYT

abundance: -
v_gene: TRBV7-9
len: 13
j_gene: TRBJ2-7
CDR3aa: ASSSYRDRAYEQY

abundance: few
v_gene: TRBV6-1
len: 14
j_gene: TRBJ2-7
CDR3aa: ASSEWDASASYEQY

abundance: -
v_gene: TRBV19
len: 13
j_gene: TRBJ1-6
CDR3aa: ASSGQGGPGSPLH

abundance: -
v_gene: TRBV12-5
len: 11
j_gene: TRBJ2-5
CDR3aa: ASGLGGEETQY

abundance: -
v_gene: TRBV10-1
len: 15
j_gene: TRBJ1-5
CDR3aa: ASSVGLQDRLGQPQH

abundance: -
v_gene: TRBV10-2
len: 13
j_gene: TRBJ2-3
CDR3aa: ASTQWGGETDTQY

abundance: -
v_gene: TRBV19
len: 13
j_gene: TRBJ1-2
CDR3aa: ASSIAGGIQYGYT

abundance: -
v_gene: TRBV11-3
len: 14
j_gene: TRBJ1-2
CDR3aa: ASSDRTPGSNYGYT

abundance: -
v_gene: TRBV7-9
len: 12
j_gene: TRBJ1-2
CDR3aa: ASSPTGTIYGYT

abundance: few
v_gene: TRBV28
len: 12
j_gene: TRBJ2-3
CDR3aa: ATSRELVLDTQY

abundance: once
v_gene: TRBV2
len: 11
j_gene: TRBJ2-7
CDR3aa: ASMILVGYEQY

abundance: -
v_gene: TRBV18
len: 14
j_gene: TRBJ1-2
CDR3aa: ASSPQTGPSFYGYT

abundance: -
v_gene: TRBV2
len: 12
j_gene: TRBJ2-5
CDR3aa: ASSAASESETQY

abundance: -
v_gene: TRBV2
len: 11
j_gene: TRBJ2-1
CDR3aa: ASSELEGYEQF

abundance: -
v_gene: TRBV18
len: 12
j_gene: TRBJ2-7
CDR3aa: ASSLPGQGYEQY

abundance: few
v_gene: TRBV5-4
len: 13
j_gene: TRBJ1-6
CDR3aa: ASSWGQGANSPLH

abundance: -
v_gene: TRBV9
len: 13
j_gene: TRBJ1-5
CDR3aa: ASSTTGNSNQPQH

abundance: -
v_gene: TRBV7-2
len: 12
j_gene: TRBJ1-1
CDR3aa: ASSLGHTNTEAF

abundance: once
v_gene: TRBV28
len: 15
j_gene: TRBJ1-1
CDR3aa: ASSSGGQGAGATEAF

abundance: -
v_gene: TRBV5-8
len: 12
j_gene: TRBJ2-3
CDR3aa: ASSPGQPTDTQY

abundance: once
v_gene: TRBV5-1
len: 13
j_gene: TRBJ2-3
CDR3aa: ASSPGTSGRDTQY

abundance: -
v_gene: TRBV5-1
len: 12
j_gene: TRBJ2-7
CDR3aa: ASSLAAGAYEQY

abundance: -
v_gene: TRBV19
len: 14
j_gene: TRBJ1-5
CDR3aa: ASTEENRDGNQPQH

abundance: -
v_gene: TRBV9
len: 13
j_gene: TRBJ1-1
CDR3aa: ASSVAPNRGTEAF

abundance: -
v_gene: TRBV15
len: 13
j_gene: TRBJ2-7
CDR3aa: ATSRDGPSAYEQY

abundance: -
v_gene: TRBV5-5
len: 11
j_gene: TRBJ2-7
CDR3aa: ASSPTGEDEQY

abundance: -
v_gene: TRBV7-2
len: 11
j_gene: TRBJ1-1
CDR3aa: ASAEGTGNRAF

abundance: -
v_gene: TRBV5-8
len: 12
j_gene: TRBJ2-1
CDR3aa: ASSLVLAYNEQF

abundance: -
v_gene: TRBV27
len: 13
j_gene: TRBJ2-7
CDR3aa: ASSFLSGDTYEQY